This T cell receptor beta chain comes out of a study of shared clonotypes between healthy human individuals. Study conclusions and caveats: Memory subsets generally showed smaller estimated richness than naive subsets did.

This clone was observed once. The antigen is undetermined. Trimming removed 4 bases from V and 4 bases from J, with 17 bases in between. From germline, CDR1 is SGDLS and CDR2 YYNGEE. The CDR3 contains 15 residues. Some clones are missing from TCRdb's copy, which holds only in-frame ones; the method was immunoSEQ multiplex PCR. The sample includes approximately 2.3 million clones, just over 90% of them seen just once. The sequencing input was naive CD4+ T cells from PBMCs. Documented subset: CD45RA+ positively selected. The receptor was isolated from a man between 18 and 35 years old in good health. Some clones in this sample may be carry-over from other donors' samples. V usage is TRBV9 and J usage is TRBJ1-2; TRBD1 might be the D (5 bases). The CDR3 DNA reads TGTGCCAGCAGCACGGAATTGGGGCAAGGCTATGGCTACACCTTC. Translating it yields CASSTELGQGYGYTF.